What follows are 30 T cell receptor beta chains derived from one specimen sequenced in a study of regulatory T cells in long-lasting Graves disease. Through Arm-PCR of CDR3 regions and iRepertoire HTBI primers, TCR beta libraries were built. TCRdb recomputed calls from the multiplex PCR reads with MiXCR, one row per CDR3 protein. The profile shows some 440,000 distinct CDR3 sequences, less than 25% of them singletons. The time point was: persistent/refractory GD, antithyroid drugs over 5 years with positive TRAb. TCR sequences were obtained from RNA taken from PBMCs. The sequencing here drew on peripheral blood mononuclear cells (PBMCs), taken when the disease was refractory, from a patient treated with antithyroid drugs. The receptors here all came from a female donor with Graves disease.

This clonotype appeared many times. This sequence joins TRBV2 and TRBJ1-1; no clear D. Germline V lookup: CDR1 SNHLY, CDR2 FYNNEI. The CDR3 length is 15 residues. V lost 3 bases to trimming and J lost 0 bases, with 11 bases between them. Here the CDR3 reads CASSDRSSMNTEAFF. The CDR3 region has the DNA TGTGCCAGCAGTGATCGGAGCAGTATGAACACTGAAGCTTTCTTT.

This clonotype was found many times. The chain couples TRBV3-1 to TRBJ2-7; possibly TRBD1 for D (6 bases). Per the germline V gene, CDR1 is LGHDT and CDR2 is YNNKEL (reference sequence). The CDR3 has 14 amino acids. Trimming left V 4 bases short and J 6 bases short, with 16 bases between. This chain's CDR3 is CASSRGHLPVEQYF. The CDR3 DNA reads as TGTGCCAGCAGCCGGGGACACCTTCCTGTCGAGCAGTACTTC.

This clonotype appeared many times. The gene calls are TRBV27 and TRBJ2-5; possibly TRBD1 for D (5 bases). Trimming took 5 bases from V and 2 from J, leaving 18 bases between them. This CDR3 spans 16 amino acids. In germline, CDR1 is MNHEY, CDR2 SMNVEV (reference sequence). This chain's CDR3 is CASSKQWSRGQETQYF. In nucleotides, the CDR3 is TGTGCCAGCAGTAAACAATGGAGTAGGGGACAAGAGACCCAGTACTTC.

V is TRBV27 and J is TRBJ1-2; TRBD1 matches at 9 bases. Germline V gene lookup returns CDR1 MNHEY and CDR2 SMNVEV (reference sequence). The CDR3 runs 15 residues. The ends lost 3 bases at V and 7 bases at J; junction bases unmatched: 9. CDR3 amino acids: CASSFGGTGPGGYTF. The CDR3 DNA follows: TGTGCCAGCAGTTTTGGTGGGACAGGGCCGGGTGGCTACACCTTC.

Ten or more counts support this clonotype. CDR3 loop: CASSFPLGVYGYTF. DNA for the CDR3: TGTGCCAGCAGTTTCCCCCTGGGGGTCTATGGCTACACCTTC. The chain has TRBV28 and TRBJ1-2, with D possibly matching TRBD1 (5 bases). The germline V gene encodes CDR1 MDHEN and CDR2 SYDVKM. The V end lost 3 bases, the J end lost 4 bases, and 12 bases lay between the germline ends. CDR3 size: 14 residues.

The chain is built from TRBV2 and TRBJ2-5, with TRBD2 identical over 12 bases. The CDR3 is made up of 15 amino acids. CDR1 and CDR2 from the germline V gene are SNHLY and FYNNEI. J was trimmed by 4 bases and V by 5 bases; bases with no gene match: 5. CDR3 residues: CASSWTSGNAETQYF. CDR3 in DNA: TGTGCCAGCAGTTGGACTAGCGGGAACGCAGAGACCCAGTACTTC. The entire variable domain, with the rest obtained from reference TRBV2 and TRBJ2-5, is as follows: EPEVTQTPSHQVTQMGQEVILRCVPISNHLYFYWYRQILGQKVEFLVSFYNNEISEKSEIFDDQFSVERPDGSNFTLKIRSTKLEDSAMYFCASSWTSGNAETQYFGPGTRLLVL.

Comment on this clonotype: Given a much more abundant clone one base away, this may be a read error. The final CDR3 position lacks the conserved phenylalanine or tryptophan, pointing to a likely read error. The V and J genes are TRBV27 and TRBJ2-7; 10 bases are a match to TRBD2. In germline, CDR1 is MNHEY, CDR2 SMNVEV (reference sequence). V shed 3 bases and J 3 bases; nucleotides not matched to a gene: 8. CDR3 length: 16 residues. CDR3 sequence (DNA): TGTGCCAGCAGTTTTTGGGGAGCTAGCGGGAGCTACGAGCAGTACCTC. Residues: CASSFWGASGSYEQYL.

The chain uses TRBV2 and TRBJ2-5, with 9 positions matching TRBD2. V lost 5 bases and J lost 5; bases outside the gene matches: 21. Germline CDR1 SNHLY, CDR2 FYNNEI. The CDR3 consists of 19 residues. CDR3 sequence: CASSPSPGVAGVFLETQYF. CDR3 in DNA: TGTGCCAGCAGTCCCTCTCCTGGGGTAGCGGGAGTCTTTTTGGAGACCCAGTACTTC.

The J gene is TRBJ2-7, the V gene TRBV28; 7 nucleotides agree with TRBD2. This CDR3 is 17 amino acids long. The germline V gene encodes CDR1 MDHEN and CDR2 SYDVKM. V lost 5 bases to trimming and J lost 1 base; unmatched junction nucleotides: 14. The CDR3 is CASSTTQAGIFSYEQYF. The CDR3 DNA reads as TGTGCCAGCAGTACGACCCAAGCGGGGATATTTTCCTACGAGCAGTACTTC.

The V gene is TRBV29-1, the J gene TRBJ2-7; D is uncertain. V was clipped by 1 base and J by 2 bases, with 12 bases between them. The CDR3 runs to 14 residues. Germline V gene data show CDR1 as SQVTM and CDR2 as ANQGSEA. CDR3 protein: CSVEVVGRPYEQYF. The CDR3 bases are TGCAGCGTTGAAGTAGTCGGCAGACCCTACGAGCAGTACTTC.

This clonotype was seen many times. The CDR3: CSALLIAGPETQYF. The CDR3 DNA is TGCAGTGCCCTATTAATAGCGGGACCAGAGACCCAGTACTTC. J is TRBJ2-5 and V is TRBV20-1, with 8 bases that match TRBD2. The germline gives CDR1 DFQATT, CDR2 SNEGSKA (reference sequence). V dropped 6 bases and J dropped 4; count of bases not matched to a gene: 10. The CDR3 covers 14 residues.

The rearrangement uses TRBV20-1 and TRBJ2-1, with TRBD1 matching over 7 bases. Germline V gene lookup returns CDR1 DFQATT and CDR2 SNEGSKA (reference sequence). This CDR3 spans 13 amino acids. After removal of 6 bases from V and 8 bases from J, the junction contained 10 bases not matched to a gene. The CDR3 loop is CSAYTGVEDEQFF. CDR3 nucleotide sequence: TGCAGTGCGTATACAGGGGTGGAGGATGAGCAGTTCTTC.

This clonotype was observed a few times. The gene calls are TRBV10-3 and TRBJ1-6; D is ambiguous. The CDR3 totals 14 residues. Between the trimmed V and J ends, which lost 6 bases and 4 bases, there was a span of 10 bases. CDR1 and CDR2 (germline): ENHRY, SYGVKD. CDR3 DNA sequence: TGTGCCATCAGAGCACACTTTTATAATTCACCCCTCCACTTT. It encodes CAIRAHFYNSPLHF.

This clonotype was seen at least ten times. The chain joins TRBV5-1 to TRBJ2-7, with D possibly being TRBD1 (5 bases). The CDR3 runs to 14 residues. V lost 3 bases and J lost 0, with 10 bases in between. Germline V gene data show CDR1 as SGHRS and CDR2 as YFSETQ. DNA for the CDR3: TGCGCCAGCAGCTCGGTGGGGCGCTCCTACGAGCAGTACTTC. Protein product: CASSSVGRSYEQYF.

At least ten counts were recorded for this clonotype. The chain uses TRBV7-8 and TRBJ2-5; D is possibly TRBD2 (5 bases). In germline, CDR1 is SGHVS, CDR2 FQNEAQ. The V and J ends lost 5 bases and 5 bases respectively, with 12 bases between them. The CDR3 sequence is 13 residues long. The CDR3 is CASSVDFSETQYF. CDR3 in DNA: TGTGCCAGCAGCGTGGACTTTTCGGAGACCCAGTACTTC.

Only a few counts were recorded for this clonotype. The chain employs TRBV27 and TRBJ1-6; 7 nucleotides align to TRBD1. Germline V gene sequence: CDR1 MNHEY, CDR2 SMNVEV (reference sequence). This CDR3 spans 15 amino acids. The V gene end was trimmed by 8 bases and the J gene end by 3 bases; junction bases not matched to a gene: 7. The CDR3 region has the DNA TGTGCCAGCGGTAATCGGGACAGCTATAATTCACCCCTCCACTTT. Protein: CASGNRDSYNSPLHF.

This clonotype was counted once. Just one base apart from a much larger clone, this may be a read error. The chain recombines TRBV15 with TRBJ2-5, with D maybe TRBD2 (6 bases). This CDR3 spans 16 amino acids. The germline gives CDR1 LNHNV, CDR2 YYDKDF (reference sequence). CDR3 in DNA: TGTGCCACCAGCAGAGAGTTCGGAGGGTTGAAAGAGGCCCAGTACTTC. It yields the protein CATSREFGGLKEAQYF.

This clonotype has a handful of counts. The rearrangement links TRBV10-2 to TRBJ1-5; D is uncertain. The CDR3 covers 14 residues. Germline CDR1 reads WSHSY; CDR2 reads SAAADI. V lost 2 bases and J lost 6, with 11 bases in between. CDR3 sequence reads: CASSEAQAGQPQHF. For the CDR3, the DNA is TGCGCCAGCAGTGAGGCCCAGGCAGGTCAGCCCCAGCATTTT.

This chain joins TRBV7-4 and TRBJ2-1; TRBD2 aligns across 7 bases. The CDR3 length is 13 residues. The V gene's germline CDR1 is SGHVT and CDR2 SQSDAQ. V was clipped by 2 bases and J by 9 bases; unmatched bases: 4. The CDR3 DNA is TGTGCCAGCAGCTTAACCCTAGCGGCTGAGCAGTTCTTC. Protein product: CASSLTLAAEQFF.

On this clonotype itself: This may come from a read error, since a much larger clone is one base off. The chain joins TRBV20-1 to TRBJ2-4; TRBD1 or TRBD2 may be the D gene (5 bases each). The germline gives CDR1 DFQATT, CDR2 SNEGSKA (reference sequence). CDR3 length equals 12 residues. The CDR3 reads CSNKGPKNIQCF. CDR3 coding DNA: TGCAGCAATAAGGGACCTAAAAACATTCAGTGCTTC.

The chain carries TRBV7-6 and TRBJ1-4; the D gene is possibly TRBD1 (5 bases). This CDR3 has 16 residues. V lost 4 bases and J lost 5, with 17 bases in between. The germline V gene has CDR1 SGHVS and CDR2 FNYEAQ. CDR3 DNA sequence: TGTGCCAGCAGCTCAGAAGCTTCAGGGTGGAATGAAAAACTGTTTTTT. Translating gives CASSSEASGWNEKLFF.

Ten or more counts support this clonotype. The chain employs TRBV28 and TRBJ1-1; 9 bases line up with TRBD1. The CDR3 contains 15 residues. V trimming: 5 bases; J trimming: 2 bases; junction bases outside the gene matches: 6. CDR1 is MDHEN, CDR2 SYDVKM, per germline. Written as DNA, the CDR3 is TGTGCCAGCAGTCCTCGGACAGGGGTTAACACTGAAGCTTTCTTT. Translated, it gives CASSPRTGVNTEAFF.

The table lists this clonotype with a few counts. The rearrangement uses TRBV20-1 and TRBJ2-2, with 7 bases identical to TRBD1. The CDR3 runs to 15 residues. Per the germline V gene, CDR1 is DFQATT and CDR2 is SNEGSKA (reference sequence). J gave up 2 bases and V 3 bases, and 6 bases lay outside the gene matches. CDR3 sequence (DNA): TGCAGTGCTAGGGAAGGGACAGCTAACACCGGGGAGCTGTTTTTT. Translated, it gives CSAREGTANTGELFF.

This clonotype occurred a few times. V and J are TRBV18 and TRBJ1-4, with D hard to call. The CDR3 consists of 15 residues. Germline CDR1 and CDR2: KGHSH and LQKENI. V gave up 4 bases and J gave up 8 bases, with 17 bases separating them. This CDR3 reads CASSLGRSSAEKLFF. The CDR3 region has the DNA TGTGCCAGCTCACTCGGCCGGAGTAGTGCCGAAAAACTGTTTTTT.

This clonotype was picked up many times. The chain links TRBV20-1 to TRBJ2-5, with D perhaps matching TRBD1 or TRBD2 (6 bases each). Looked up from germline, CDR1 is DFQATT and CDR2 is SNEGSKA (reference sequence). Trimming removed 3 bases from V and 5 bases from J, with 13 bases in between. This CDR3 comprises 13 residues. DNA for the CDR3: TGCAGTGCTAGTGGGGGGCGCGGTGAGACCCAGTACTTC. Its translation: CSASGGRGETQYF.

This clonotype was recorded a few times. This chain uses TRBV7-9 with TRBJ2-5, with 7 nucleotides matching TRBD2. Trimming removed 3 bases from V and 3 bases from J; junction bases left unmatched: 1. There are 13 residues in the CDR3. CDR1 is SEHNR and CDR2 is FQNEAQ in the germline V gene (reference sequence). CDR3 amino acids: CASSFGTKETQYF. The DNA of the CDR3 is TGTGCCAGCAGCTTTGGGACTAAAGAGACCCAGTACTTC. Filled out from reference TRBV7-9 and TRBJ2-5, the complete variable domain reads DTGVSQNPRHKITKRGQNVTFRCDPISEHNRLYWYRQTLGQGPEFLTYFQNEAQLEKSRLLSDRFSAERPKGSFSTLEIQRTEQGDSAMYLCASSFGTKETQYFGPGTRLLVL.

About this clonotype itself: The conserved phenylalanine or tryptophan normally closing the CDR3 is absent here, so this likely arose from a read error. The chain carries TRBV19 and TRBJ1-4; D is ambiguous. This CDR3 is built from 14 residues. Deletions cut 3 bases from V and 4 bases from J, with 9 bases between. Germline loops: CDR1 LNHDA, CDR2 SQIVND (reference sequence). The CDR3 protein is CASSIGPRNEKLFL. The CDR3 coding sequence is TGTGCCAGTAGTATCGGCCCCCGTAATGAAAAACTGTTTCTT.

The J gene is TRBJ2-1, the V gene TRBV4-1; no clear D gene. The germline gives CDR1 MGHRA, CDR2 YSYEKL. V lost 1 base and J lost 7, with 5 bases in between. The CDR3 consists of 12 residues. The CDR3 here is CASSQGRNEQFF. In DNA form, the CDR3 reads TGCGCCAGCAGCCAAGGTAGGAATGAGCAGTTCTTC.

The chain carries TRBV20-1 and TRBJ2-1; 14 bases are a match to TRBD2. J gave up 9 bases and V 5 bases, and 3 bases lay outside the gene matches. CDR1 and CDR2 (germline): DFQATT, SNEGSKA (reference sequence). CDR3 size: 13 residues. The CDR3 DNA reads as TGCAGTGCTGGGACTAGCGGGAGCGTTGAGCAGTTCTTC. This sequence encodes CSAGTSGSVEQFF.

This clonotype was seen only a few times. The V call is TRBV18, the J call TRBJ2-7; 10 bases are shared with TRBD2. Germline V lookup: CDR1 KGHSH, CDR2 LQKENI. CDR3 length equals 14 residues. The trim removed 8 bases at V and 4 bases at J, leaving 8 bases unmatched. The CDR3 spells CASQVAGGRYEQYF. As DNA, the CDR3 is TGTGCCAGCCAGGTAGCGGGAGGCAGATACGAGCAGTACTTC.